The sample holds a few counts of the clone carrying this T cell receptor (beta chain). Its antigen remains unidentified. The time point is: newly diagnosed GD, antithyroid drugs for less than 3 months. The TCR library used RNA extracted from PBMCs. This sample is part of a study of regulatory T cells in long-lasting Graves disease. Study context: Patients with new Graves' disease had used antithyroid drugs below 3 months. Findings and limits, study-wide: The number of shared public clonotypes was higher in persistent patients (around 2,700) than new patients (966).

TCR beta libraries were built with iRepertoire HTBI primers and Arm-PCR of CDR3 regions. TCRdb reprocessed the multiplex PCR reads with MiXCR, giving one entry per CDR3 protein. This sample has about 300,000 distinct CDR3 sequences; about 20% occur once, and the top ten carry roughly 35%. CDR1 is SGHTA, CDR2 FQGNSA, per germline. Trimming removed 4 bases from V and 1 base from J; junction bases left unmatched: 3. The CDR3 runs 16 residues. The specimen comprised peripheral blood mononuclear cells (PBMCs), sampled at new diagnosis, from a patient treated with antithyroid drugs. This TCR was recovered from a female donor with Graves disease. The V gene is TRBV7-2, the J gene TRBJ2-6, with 8 bases fitting TRBD1. The CDR3, as DNA: TGTGCCAGCAGCTCCTGGGACAGGTCTGGGGCCAACGTCCTGACTTTC. The encoded protein is CASSSWDRSGANVLTF.